This T cell receptor (beta chain) was recorded in a study of early T cells in non-severe SARS-CoV-2 infection. Whole-study context: Unsorted whole-blood RNA was sequenced in bulk, leaving chains unpaired. Study-level points and caveats: VDJdb-based matching was biased toward anti-spike CD8 responses and missed private and CD4 specificities.

Researchers attached unique molecular identifiers to individual cDNA molecules. Each CDR3 protein gets one entry after TCRdb re-called the 5' RACE reads with MiXCR. The sample includes 75,000 to 90,000 distinct CDR3 sequences, roughly 13% of them seen just once. With respect to this clonotype: Its antigen is unidentified.

Trimming took 2 bases from V and 5 from J, leaving 19 bases between them. The CDR3 length is 17 residues. Germline-derived CDR1 and CDR2 are SGDLS and YYNGEE. The specimen was whole blood. This receptor was taken from an adult who was a healthcare worker with PCR-confirmed SARS-CoV-2 infection or an uninfected control (not recorded which). The V call is TRBV9, the J call TRBJ2-2; D not certain. CDR3: CASSVSLEAMRTGELFF. In DNA, the CDR3 is TGTGCCAGCAGCGTTTCCCTCGAGGCAATGCGGACCGGGGAGCTGTTTTTT.